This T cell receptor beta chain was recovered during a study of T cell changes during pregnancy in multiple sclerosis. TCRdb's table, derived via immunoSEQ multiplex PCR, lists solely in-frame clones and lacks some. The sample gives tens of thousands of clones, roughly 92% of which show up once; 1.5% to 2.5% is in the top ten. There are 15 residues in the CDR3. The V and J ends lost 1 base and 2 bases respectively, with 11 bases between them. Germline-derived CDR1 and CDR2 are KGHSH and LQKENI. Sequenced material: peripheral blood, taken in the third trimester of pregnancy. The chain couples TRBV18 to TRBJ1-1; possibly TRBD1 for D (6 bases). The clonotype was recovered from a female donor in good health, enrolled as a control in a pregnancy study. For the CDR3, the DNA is TGTGCCAGCTCACCACTCGGGACAATAAACACTGAAGCTTTCTTT. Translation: CASSPLGTINTEAFF.